The 19 T cell receptor beta chains given below trace back to one sample, sequenced in a study of blood T cells in healthy people across ages. With a J-beta primer mix and a sample-barcoded 5' primer, a second PCR ran roughly 6 to 11 cycles. TCRdb independently ran MiXCR on the 5' RACE reads; one entry per CDR3 protein. This sample has around 1,000,000 distinct CDR3 sequences, with roughly a quarter found just once. The same specimen was also included in a second study, on T cells of mothers and their children.

The sequenced sample consisted of blood. Source of these receptors: a girl aged 2-9 years in good health.

This clonotype was seen only a few times. This chain joins TRBV14 and TRBJ2-1; D not certain. V dropped 2 bases and J dropped 10 bases, with 12 bases sitting between them. The CDR3 length is 13 residues. Germline CDR1 and CDR2: SGHDN and FVKESK. CDR3 sequence (DNA): TGTGCCAGCAGCCAACCCGACTTTGGGGAGCAGTTCTTC. Translated, it gives CASSQPDFGEQFF.

V usage is TRBV12-3 or TRBV12-4 and J usage is TRBJ1-2, with 9 bases lining up with TRBD1. V lost 4 bases to trimming and J lost 8 bases; unmatched junction nucleotides: 8. This CDR3 contains 14 residues. Here the CDR3 reads CASSSAGTGKGYTF. DNA of the CDR3: TGTGCCAGCAGTTCCGCCGGGACAGGGAAAGGCTACACCTTC.

This clonotype appeared a few times. The chain combines TRBV20-1 with TRBJ2-3; a possible D gene is TRBD2 (6 bases). The CDR3 is made up of 13 amino acids. V was trimmed by 5 bases and J by 0 bases, leaving 9 bases between them. CDR1 is DFQATT and CDR2 is SNEGSKA in the germline V gene (reference sequence). CDR3 bases: TGCAGTGCTCCGGGGGAAAGCACAGATACGCAGTATTTT. Residues: CSAPGESTDTQYF.

The chain uses TRBV28 and TRBJ1-2; possible D gene TRBD1, 6 bases. The CDR3 is 14 residues long. Trimming shortened V by 6 bases and J by 2 bases, and 13 bases separated the two germline ends. Per germline, CDR1 MDHEN and CDR2 SYDVKM. CDR3 protein: CASRQGGRNYGYTF. In DNA, the CDR3 is TGTGCCAGCAGACAGGGAGGGCGAAACTATGGCTACACCTTC.

About this clonotype: Sequence at one end of the junction differs from germline and may be a read error. The chain joins TRBV18 to TRBJ2-1; D tentatively reads TRBD1 or TRBD2 (6 bases each). The CDR3 is 15 amino acids. CDR1 and CDR2 from the germline V gene are KGHSH and LQKENI. CDR3: CAGSLLYGGSNEQFF. CDR3 nucleotide sequence: TGTGCCGGCTCACTGTTGTACGGGGGCTCCAATGAGCAGTTCTTC.

With respect to this clonotype: Germline and junction disagree at one end, which may indicate a read error. The chain carries TRBV7-3 and TRBJ1-6; D uncertain. This CDR3 contains 13 residues. Germline CDR1 and CDR2: SGHTA and FQGTGA. This CDR3 is CAGSLDFNSPLHF. For the CDR3, the DNA is TGTGCCGGCAGCTTAGACTTTAATTCACCCCTCCACTTT.

This chain links TRBV27 with TRBJ2-1, with D tentatively TRBD1 (6 bases). Between the trimmed V and J ends, which lost 6 bases and 5 bases, there was a span of 26 bases. Germline CDR1 is MNHEY and CDR2 is SMNVEV (reference sequence). The length of the CDR3 is 18 residues. The CDR3 region is CASSRTSGWGPPDNEQFF. CDR3 nucleotides: TGTGCCAGCAGCCGGACCTCAGGATGGGGGCCCCCGGACAATGAGCAGTTCTTC.

V usage is TRBV27 and J usage is TRBJ2-7; 7 bases are a match to TRBD2. The CDR3 has 16 amino acids. J gave up 1 base and V 1 base, and 7 bases lay outside the gene matches. The germline CDR1 and CDR2 sequences are MNHEY and SMNVEV (reference sequence). The CDR3 loop is CASSLFEGEGSYEQYF. The CDR3 nucleotides are TGTGCCAGCAGTTTATTTGAAGGGGAGGGATCCTACGAGCAGTACTTC.

This clonotype appeared a few times. The V gene is TRBV3-1, the J gene TRBJ2-3; D is unclear. Germline lookup yields CDR1 LGHDT and CDR2 YNNKEL (reference sequence). Trimming left V 1 base short and J 3 bases short, with 26 bases between. The CDR3 is 20 amino acids. In nucleotides, the CDR3 is TGTGCCAGCAGCCAAGTTAGGGCTTTGGCCCCCCAAAATTTAACAGATACGCAGTATTTT. It translates to CASSQVRALAPQNLTDTQYF.

Comment on this clonotype: At one boundary the junction diverges from the germline segment, which might be a read error. J is TRBJ2-5 and V is TRBV12-3 or TRBV12-4; possible D gene TRBD1, 7 bases. The CDR3 spans 11 residues. CDR3 bases: TGTGCCAGCAGCCCAGGGGGGCAGCGGAACTTC. This gives the protein CASSPGGQRNF.

There are a few counts of this clonotype. The rearrangement joins TRBV6-5 to TRBJ1-5; TRBD1 matches at 9 bases. Germline values: CDR1 MNHEY, CDR2 SVGAGI. With V trimmed by 6 bases and J by 6 bases, 6 bases remained unmatched. CDR3 length equals 14 residues. CDR3 residues: CASRPTGGGQPQHF. The CDR3 DNA follows: TGTGCCAGCAGACCCACAGGGGGCGGTCAGCCCCAGCATTTT.

The V gene is TRBV6-5, the J gene TRBJ1-4; weak D call: TRBD1 (6 bases). With 5 bases removed from V and 8 bases from J, the gap between germline ends came to 21 bases. This CDR3 is built from 16 residues. Germline CDR1 and CDR2: MNHEY and SVGAGI. CDR3 loop: CASSPTPTGAVEKLFF. CDR3 DNA sequence: TGTGCCAGCAGTCCAACTCCCACGGGGGCAGTAGAAAAACTGTTTTTT.

The rearrangement links TRBV28 to TRBJ2-7; TRBD2 agrees at 7 bases. The CDR3 loop spans 15 amino acids. Trimming removed 6 bases from V and 3 bases from J; junction bases left unmatched: 11. Germline V lookup: CDR1 MDHEN, CDR2 SYDVKM. The CDR3 sequence is CASSPPPAGVYEQYF. CDR3 DNA: TGTGCCAGCAGCCCCCCGCCGGCGGGAGTCTACGAGCAGTACTTC.

This chain joins TRBV7-2 and TRBJ2-4, with D uncertain. The germline V gene encodes CDR1 SGHTA and CDR2 FQGNSA. The V gene lost 6 bases and the J gene lost 7 bases, with 16 bases spanning the gap. The CDR3 runs 14 residues. CDR3 bases: TGTGCCAGCAGTATTAGGGCCAGTGCGAACATTCAGTACTTC. Its protein is CASSIRASANIQYF.

The rearrangement uses TRBV21-1 and TRBJ2-1. TRBV21-1 is a pseudogene. There are 14 residues in the CDR3. The CDR3: CASGAAGGYNEQFF. The CDR3 nucleotides read TGTGCCAGCGGCGCAGCGGGTGGGTACAATGAGCAGTTCTTC.

This chain uses TRBV25-1 with TRBJ2-5; no firm D call. The J call may be mistaken, given a closer DNA end match to TRBJ2-1. This CDR3 is 11 amino acids long. The germline V gene encodes CDR1 MGHDK and CDR2 SYGVNS. The CDR3 protein is CASGQNNEQFF. DNA for the CDR3: TGTGCCAGCGGTCAGAATAATGAGCAGTTCTTC.

The chain joins TRBV27 to TRBJ2-1, with 8 bases fitting TRBD1. The V segment lost 6 bases and the J segment 2 bases; nucleotides outside the gene matches: 6. There are 15 residues in the CDR3. The germline CDR1 and CDR2 sequences are MNHEY and SMNVEV (reference sequence). The CDR3 is CASRAQGGPYNEQFF. The DNA for the CDR3 is TGTGCCAGCAGGGCACAGGGGGGACCCTACAATGAGCAGTTCTTC.

The V gene is TRBV6-1, the J gene TRBJ2-1, with 11 nucleotides matching TRBD2. Germline V gene sequence: CDR1 MNHNS, CDR2 SASEGT. This CDR3 spans 15 amino acids. Trimming removed 6 bases from V and 3 bases from J; junction bases left unmatched: 4. For the CDR3, the DNA is TGTGCCAGCAGGAAGGGACTAGCGGACTACAATGAGCAGTTCTTC. Amino acid sequence: CASRKGLADYNEQFF.

The V and J genes are TRBV7-9 and TRBJ2-4, with D possibly being TRBD2 (5 bases). CDR1 SEHNR and CDR2 FQNEAQ come from the germline V gene (reference sequence). The CDR3 consists of 16 residues. Trimming stripped 4 bases from V and 0 bases from J, with 13 bases between. For the CDR3, the DNA is TGTGCCAGCAGCTCAACCGGGGTGCTAGCCAAAAACATTCAGTACTTC. Its translation: CASSSTGVLAKNIQYF.